This TCR beta chain was found in a study of shared clonotypes between healthy human individuals (dated by TCRdb to the early 2020s). Turning to the overall study: The cohort included a few men and a couple of women between 18 and 49 years of age. To estimate repertoire size and how much clonotypes are shared between individuals, the study performed deep sequencing of blood TCR repertoires from a few healthy adults. Different laboratories and diverse techniques were used to prepare libraries and sequence TCR repertoires, to increase sequencing depth and limit assay-specific biases. Leukapheresis yielded between about 0.94 and 9.5 billion PBMCs per donor. What the authors observed across the whole study: Only blood was sampled, and tissue TCR repertoires likely differ from those in blood. Pairwise subsampling led to the expectation that sequencing depth would affect the degree of clonotype sharing among donors. Because the study included a small number of donors, the genetic and exposure-history diversity represented was limited.

To note about this clone: Its cognate antigen has yet to be identified. The germline gene is not matched at one end of the junction; a read error may be the cause.

The germline V gene encodes CDR1 MDHEN and CDR2 SYDVKM. The CDR3 has 11 amino acids, counting the end cysteine and phenylalanine. Just the 33-base CDR3 DNA is kept, in frame starting at base 1. Using the deep immunoSEQ assay, TCR CDR3 regions were amplified from genomic DNA by multiplex PCR. Extracted genomic DNA from each cell subset was spread evenly across all wells of several immunoSEQ 96-well plates, with each plate serving as a replicate. For unsorted PBMC, roughly 330 ng genomic DNA, equal to roughly 32,000 T cell genomes, was loaded into each replicate PCR. Ten immunoSEQ deep assay plates were used to sequence the unsorted PBMC genomic DNA. Purified libraries were quantified with a Qubit 3.0 fluorometer, sized on a Bioanalyzer 2100, and re-quantified with the KAPA Library Quantification kit. A separate single-read 150-cycle Illumina NextSeq 550 flow cell was used to sequence each immunoSEQ 96-well plate. The original methods were these. Because the immunoSEQ output included only junctional sequences and no quality scores, the filtering could not be the same as the filtering used for full-length reads. Sequences were annotated with PyIR, a Python wrapper for IgBLAST v1.9, using IMGT germline references to assign V/J genes and CDR3. Reads were filtered out if the reads had weak V/J assignments (E-value above 1e-6), no CDR3, stop codons, out-of-frame junctions, or ambiguous translated residues. V3J clonotypes were defined as sequences sharing an identical inferred V gene, J gene, and CDR3 amino acid sequence. Percentage overlap between repertoires was calculated by dividing the number of shared unique clonotypes by the size of the smaller repertoire. Richness of each repertoire was evaluated using RTK rarefaction, the Chao1 estimator, and Recon v2.1 estimates of unobserved clonotypes. The table comes from immuneACCESS by way of TCRdb, which keeps in-frame sequences with V and J called. Part of the clones is missing from these tables; in studies checked, under half for an unresolved V gene and the rest for unknown reasons. V and J calls and clone size are as listed in that table; D and trimming were resolved from the DNA. The sample table shows roughly 510,000 clones, and approximately 79% are seen once. 9.5% to 15% of the sample comes from the top ten.

The donors were healthy, HIV-negative adults with no recently reported acute infections or vaccinations. Every donor was a Caucasian adult living in Nashville, Tennessee, USA. In the unsorted samples, 90 million or so PBMCs were counted, and genomic DNA was extracted using the QIAamp DNA Blood Mini kit. Blood was collected by leukapheresis, and PBMCs were isolated by Ficoll-Histopaque density gradient centrifugation and then cryopreserved in liquid nitrogen vapor phase. The specimen sequenced was PBMCs. The chain is assembled from TRBV28 and TRBJ2-1; 5 matching bases give a weak D call of TRBD1. This sequence was found in a woman between 35 and 50 years old in good health. Some clones in this sample may be carry-over from other donors' samples. The nucleotide sequence reads as follows: TGTGCCAGCAGCTTATACAGGGAGCAGTTCTTC. Translated, it reads CASSLYREQFF.